These 9 T cell receptor beta chains share one sample of origin, sequenced in a study of T cell responses to AZD1222 COVID-19 vaccine. Here immunoSEQ multiplex PCR was the method, and the copy in TCRdb shows in-frame clones only, minus some. The sample shows approximately 190,000 clones, just over 90% of them seen only once. This specimen was peripheral blood, taken on day 0 of AZD1222 vaccination. The receptors here all came from an adult in good health.

V and J are TRBV2 and TRBJ2-2; D is possibly TRBD1 (6 bases). V dropped 2 bases and J dropped 7 bases, with 11 bases sitting between them. CDR1 and CDR2 from the germline V gene are SNHLY and FYNNEI. The CDR3 contains 14 residues. The CDR3 protein is CASSERTVGGELFF. CDR3 DNA sequence: TGTGCCAGCAGTGAAAGGACAGTTGGCGGGGAGCTGTTTTTT.

The chain recombines TRBV19 with TRBJ1-1; 8 bases line up with TRBD1. Trimming cost V 10 bases and J 0 bases; bases outside gene matches: 13. This CDR3 comprises 16 residues. Germline V gene lookup returns CDR1 LNHDA and CDR2 SQIVND (reference sequence). The CDR3 DNA follows: TGTGCCACCCACGACAGACAGGGGACGATGAACACTGAAGCTTTCTTT. This translates into CATHDRQGTMNTEAFF. Filled out from reference TRBV19 and TRBJ1-1, the complete variable domain reads DGGITQSPKYLFRKEGQNVTLSCEQNLNHDAMYWYRQDPGQGLRLIYYSQIVNDFQKGDIAEGYSVSREKKESFPLTVTSAQKNPTAFYLCATHDRQGTMNTEAFFGQGTRLTVV.

This clone has only one observation. This chain connects TRBV20-1 to TRBJ2-7; 14 bases agree with TRBD2. V lost 3 bases to trimming and J lost 6 bases; unmatched junction nucleotides: 7. This CDR3 spans 15 amino acids. Germline CDR1 reads DFQATT; CDR2 reads SNEGSKA (reference sequence). The CDR3 sequence: CSASRLAGGPGEQYF. For the CDR3, the DNA is TGCAGTGCTAGTCGACTAGCGGGAGGGCCGGGCGAGCAGTACTTC.

This clone has only one observation. The gene calls are TRBV4-1 and TRBJ2-7; TRBD1 agrees at 8 bases. The junction had 7 bases not matched to a gene; V was cut back by 0 bases and J by 6 bases. Germline V gene data show CDR1 as MGHRA and CDR2 as YSYEKL. CDR3 size: 15 residues. CDR3 sequence: CASSQEMTGVGEQYF. CDR3 DNA: TGCGCCAGCAGCCAAGAGATGACAGGGGTTGGCGAGCAGTACTTC.

This clone appeared a few times. The chain is built from TRBV6-5 and TRBJ2-7; 14 bases map to TRBD2. CDR3 size: 15 residues. V shed 2 bases, J shed 6 bases, and the junction held 3 bases outside the gene matches. CDR1 is MNHEY, CDR2 SVGAGI, per germline. CDR3: CASSYTGLAGVEQYF. The CDR3 coding sequence is TGTGCCAGCAGTTACACGGGACTAGCGGGAGTCGAGCAGTACTTC.

The chain links TRBV6-5 to TRBJ2-5; D possibly corresponds to TRBD2 (7 bases). This CDR3 has 15 amino acids. The V end lost 8 bases, the J end lost 4 bases, and 20 bases lay between the germline ends. The germline V gene encodes CDR1 MNHEY and CDR2 SVGAGI. This CDR3 reads CASWGREGVLETQYF. DNA for the CDR3: TGTGCCAGCTGGGGTAGGGAGGGGGTCTTAGAGACCCAGTACTTC.

J is TRBJ2-1 and V is TRBV12-3 or TRBV12-4; a weak D match, TRBD2 (5 bases). The ends were cut back, 6 bases at V and 9 bases at J, with 12 bases in the middle. There are 12 residues in the CDR3. The CDR3 DNA follows: TGTGCCAGCAGCCCACGGGGTAGTGAGCAGTTCTTC. Translated, it gives CASSPRGSEQFF.

The V and J genes are TRBV9 and TRBJ2-1, with D unresolved. The V end was cut by 6 bases, the J end by 0 bases, with 13 bases between. In germline, CDR1 is SGDLS, CDR2 YYNGEE. This CDR3 is built from 15 residues. The CDR3 spells CASTRQSASYNEQFF. The CDR3 DNA reads as TGTGCCAGCACCAGGCAATCGGCCTCCTACAATGAGCAGTTCTTC.

This chain uses TRBV12-3 or TRBV12-4 with TRBJ1-2; the match to TRBD1 covers 7 bases. The CDR3 length is 12 residues. Germline trimming cut 4 bases from V and 7 bases from J; bases unmatched to any gene: 3. CDR3: CASSWDRTGYTF. The CDR3 DNA follows: TGTGCCAGCAGTTGGGACAGAACTGGCTACACCTTC.